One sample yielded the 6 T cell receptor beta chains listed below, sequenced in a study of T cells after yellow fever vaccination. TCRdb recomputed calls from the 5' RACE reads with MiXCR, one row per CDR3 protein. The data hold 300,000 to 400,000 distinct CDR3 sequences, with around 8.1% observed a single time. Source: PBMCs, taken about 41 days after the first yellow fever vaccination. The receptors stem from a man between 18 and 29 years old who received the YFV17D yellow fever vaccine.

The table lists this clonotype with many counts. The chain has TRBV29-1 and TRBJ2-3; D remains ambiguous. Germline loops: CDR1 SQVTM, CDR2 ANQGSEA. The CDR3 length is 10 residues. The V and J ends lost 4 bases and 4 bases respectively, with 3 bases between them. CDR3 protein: CSVGADTQYF. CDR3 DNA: TGCAGCGTTGGGGCAGATACGCAGTATTTT.

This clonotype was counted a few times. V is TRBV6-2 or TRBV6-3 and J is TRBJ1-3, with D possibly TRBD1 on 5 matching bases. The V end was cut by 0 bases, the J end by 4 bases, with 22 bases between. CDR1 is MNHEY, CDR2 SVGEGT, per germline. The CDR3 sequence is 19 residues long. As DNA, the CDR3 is TGTGCCAGCAGTTACTCGTATGCGACAGCGCCTGGACCCGGAAACACCATATATTTT. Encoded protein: CASSYSYATAPGPGNTIYF.

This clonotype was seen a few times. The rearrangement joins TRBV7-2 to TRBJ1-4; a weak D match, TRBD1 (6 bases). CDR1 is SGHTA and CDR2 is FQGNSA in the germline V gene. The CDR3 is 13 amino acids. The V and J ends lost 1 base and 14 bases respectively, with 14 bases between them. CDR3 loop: CASSLGIRDILFF. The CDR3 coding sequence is TGTGCCAGCAGCTTAGGAATCCGGGACATCCTGTTTTTT.

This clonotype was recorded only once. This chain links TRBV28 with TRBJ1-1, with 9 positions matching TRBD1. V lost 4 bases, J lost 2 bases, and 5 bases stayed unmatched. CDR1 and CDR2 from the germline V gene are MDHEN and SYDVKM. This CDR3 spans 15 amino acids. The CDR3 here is CASSSVQGANTEAFF. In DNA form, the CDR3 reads TGTGCCAGCAGTTCCGTACAGGGGGCCAACACTGAAGCTTTCTTT.

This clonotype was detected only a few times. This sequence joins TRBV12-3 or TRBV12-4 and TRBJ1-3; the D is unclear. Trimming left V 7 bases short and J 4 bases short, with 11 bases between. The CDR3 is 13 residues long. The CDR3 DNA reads TGTGCCAGCACCGCCCGATTCGGAAACACCATATATTTT. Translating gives CASTARFGNTIYF.

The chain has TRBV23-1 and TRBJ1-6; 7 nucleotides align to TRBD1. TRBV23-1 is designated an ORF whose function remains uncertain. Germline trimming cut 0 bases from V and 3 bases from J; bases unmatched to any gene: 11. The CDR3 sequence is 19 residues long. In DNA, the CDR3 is TGCGCCAGCAGTCAATCGCGGACAGGCCCTCCCCGCTATAATTCACCCCTCCACTTT. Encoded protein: CASSQSRTGPPRYNSPLHF.